The present T cell receptor beta chain was sequenced within a study of identical twins. CDR3 length: 14 residues. The germline gives CDR1 DFQATT, CDR2 SNEGSKA (reference sequence). The V end was cut by 3 bases, the J end by 5 bases, with 15 bases between. TCRdb reprocessed the 5' RACE reads via MiXCR and lists one record per CDR3 protein. The table records around 550,000 distinct CDR3 sequences, 12% to 15% of them present only once. In addition, the sample was reused for a study of yellow fever vaccine responses in identical twins.

The sequence was obtained from a woman younger than 35 in good health. The chain is built from TRBV20-1 and TRBJ2-3; D could derive from TRBD1 or TRBD2 (5 bases each). The sample comprised CD4+ T cells sorted from blood. The CDR3 nucleotides are TGCAGTGCTAGTGACGGGGCCTTCCGAGATACGCAGTATTTT. This translates into CSASDGAFRDTQYF.